These 21 T cell receptor beta chains were all obtained from the same sample, sequenced in a study of blood T cell repertoires in COVID-19 (dated by TCRdb to about 2020). Receptors were amplified or captured by the immunoSEQ multiplex PCR assay. The table was pulled from immuneACCESS by TCRdb, which kept in-frame rearrangements only. Such tables lose some clones; where checked, under half of the loss comes from unresolved V genes, and the rest has no known cause. This sample gives about 140,000 clones in total; about four fifths of them show up just once. The ten largest clones capture around 8.2% of the sample. The sequencing sample was made of peripheral blood. Receptor source: a human donor in a cohort sampled during active COVID-19.

The chain joins TRBV27 to TRBJ2-3, with 12 bases lining up with TRBD2. The V segment lost 5 bases and the J segment 2 bases; nucleotides outside the gene matches: 11. The CDR3 is 18 amino acids. Germline V gives CDR1 MNHEY, CDR2 SMNVEV (reference sequence). In nucleotides, the CDR3 is TGTGCCAGCAGTCTAGGACTAGCGGGAAGCGTGTTCACAGATACGCAGTATTTT. This sequence encodes CASSLGLAGSVFTDTQYF.

The chain employs TRBV5-1 and TRBJ2-7; 9 bases are shared with TRBD2. Trimming cost V 3 bases and J 7 bases; bases outside gene matches: 5. This CDR3 has 13 amino acids. The germline V gene encodes CDR1 SGHRS and CDR2 YFSETQ. The CDR3 nucleotides read TGCGCCAGCAGCTGGGGACTAGCTGGGGAGCAGTACTTC. This sequence encodes CASSWGLAGEQYF.

This clone is a singleton in its sample. The rearrangement uses TRBV28 and TRBJ1-3, with TRBD1 identical over 7 bases. From germline, CDR1 is MDHEN and CDR2 SYDVKM. The CDR3 has 15 amino acids. After removal of 6 bases from V and 8 bases from J, the junction contained 13 bases not matched to a gene. The DNA of the CDR3 is TGTGCCAGCAGGTCGGGCGGGGCAGGGGGAGACACCATATATTTT. It encodes CASRSGGAGGDTIYF.

This chain connects TRBV20-1 to TRBJ1-1; a possible D gene is TRBD1 (5 bases). V was clipped by 6 bases and J by 1 base, with 6 bases between them. This CDR3 contains 11 residues. Germline V lookup: CDR1 DFQATT, CDR2 SNEGSKA (reference sequence). As DNA, the CDR3 is TGCAGTGCGCAGGGGAACACTGAAGCTTTCTTT. Translated, it gives CSAQGNTEAFF.

The rearrangement uses TRBV18 and TRBJ2-5; tentative D call: TRBD1 (5 bases). V lost 2 bases and J lost 0, with 7 bases in between. The CDR3 is 14 amino acids. Germline CDR1 reads KGHSH; CDR2 reads LQKENI. CDR3 protein: CASSPAGYQETQYF. The CDR3, as DNA: TGTGCCAGCTCACCAGCAGGGTACCAAGAGACCCAGTACTTC. Using reference TRBV18 and TRBJ2-5 for the parts outside the CDR3, the full variable domain is NAGVMQNPRHLVRRRGQEARLRCSPMKGHSHVYWYRQLPEEGLKFMVYLQKENIIDESGMPKERFSAEFPKEGPSILRIQQVVRGDSAAYFCASSPAGYQETQYFGPGTRLLVL.

This clone has ten or more counts. The chain couples TRBV6-4 to TRBJ1-2; possibly TRBD1 for D (5 bases). CDR3 length equals 15 residues. Germline V gene sequence: CDR1 MRHNA, CDR2 SNTAGT. V was clipped by 3 bases and J by 4 bases, with 15 bases between them. This chain's CDR3 is CASSEPYRLGYGYTF. CDR3 DNA sequence: TGTGCCAGCAGTGAGCCGTACAGGTTGGGCTATGGCTACACCTTC.

The chain combines TRBV5-1 with TRBJ2-7, with D possibly matching TRBD2 (5 bases). Germline CDR1 is SGHRS and CDR2 is YFSETQ. This CDR3 contains 14 residues. Trimming left V 1 base short and J 0 bases short, with 8 bases between. The CDR3 coding sequence is TGCGCCAGCAGCTTGACCGGGGTCTCCTACGAGCAGTACTTC. Protein sequence: CASSLTGVSYEQYF.

CDR3 region: CATSSPVGTGINYGYTF. The CDR3 DNA reads as TGTGCCACCAGCAGTCCTGTCGGGACAGGGATTAACTATGGCTACACCTTC. The chain couples TRBV15 to TRBJ1-2; 9 bases match TRBD1. CDR1 is LNHNV and CDR2 is YYDKDF in the germline V gene (reference sequence). Trimming removed 3 bases from V and 1 base from J; junction bases left unmatched: 9. The CDR3 consists of 17 residues.

The chain has TRBV6-6 and TRBJ1-2; 8 nucleotides agree with TRBD1. Germline CDR1 MNHNY, CDR2 SVGAGI (reference sequence). The CDR3 covers 14 residues. The V segment lost 2 bases and the J segment 8 bases; nucleotides outside the gene matches: 7. CDR3 region: CASSYGGQAGGYTF. The CDR3 DNA follows: TGTGCCAGCAGTTACGGGGGACAGGCGGGAGGCTACACCTTC.

The sample holds one count of this clone. The chain combines TRBV10-2 with TRBJ2-7; perhaps TRBD1 as D (6 bases). CDR1 and CDR2 from the germline V gene are WSHSY and SAAADI. The germline V and J ends were trimmed by 4 bases and 4 bases, with 20 bases remaining between them. This CDR3 contains 16 residues. The CDR3 loop reads CASSGATPTQGYEQYF. CDR3 DNA: TGCGCCAGCAGTGGGGCGACTCCAACTCAGGGGTACGAGCAGTACTTC.

This clone was found a few times. This sequence joins TRBV25-1 and TRBJ2-4; D is perhaps TRBD1 (7 bases). Germline CDR1 and CDR2: MGHDK and SYGVNS. Trimming left V 8 bases short and J 0 bases short, with 14 bases between. The CDR3 spans 15 residues. The CDR3 spells CASRRQGLAKNIQYF. The CDR3, as DNA: TGTGCCAGCCGTCGACAGGGACTAGCCAAAAACATTCAGTACTTC.

This clone was found a few times. The chain combines TRBV11-3 with TRBJ2-2, with 9 positions matching TRBD1. CDR1 is SGHNT, CDR2 YENEEA, per germline. Unmatched junction bases numbered 8, after V lost 5 bases and J lost 7 bases. The CDR3 is 15 amino acids. The CDR3 loop is CASSANRGQGGELFF. CDR3 DNA: TGTGCCAGCAGCGCCAACAGGGGGCAGGGCGGGGAGCTGTTTTTT. Full variable domain (missing parts from reference TRBV11-3 and TRBJ2-2): EAGVVQSPRYKIIEKKQPVAFWCNPISGHNTLYWYLQNLGQGPELLIRYENEEAVDDSQLPKDRFSAERLKGVDSTLKIQPAELGDSAVYLCASSANRGQGGELFFGEGSRLTVL.

In its sample, this clone was seen a few times. V and J are TRBV5-1 and TRBJ2-7, with D possibly TRBD2 on 5 matching bases. The ends were cut back, 3 bases at V and 0 bases at J, with 16 bases in the middle. CDR1 and CDR2 (germline): SGHRS, YFSETQ. The CDR3 totals 16 residues. The chain's CDR3 is CASSSTGRTSSYEQYF. The CDR3 DNA reads TGCGCCAGCAGCTCGACCGGACGTACTAGCTCCTACGAGCAGTACTTC.

This clone was seen once. This chain uses TRBV19 with TRBJ2-2; TRBD2 agrees at 11 bases. V was pared by 2 bases and J by 1 base, with 6 bases of the junction left unmatched. This CDR3 has 18 residues. CDR1 and CDR2 (germline): LNHDA, SQIVND (reference sequence). CDR3 bases: TGTGCCAGTAGTATATACGGACTAGCGGGCCTGAACACCGGGGAGCTGTTTTTT. As protein: CASSIYGLAGLNTGELFF. Full variable domain (outside the CDR3, taken from reference TRBV19 and TRBJ2-2): DGGITQSPKYLFRKEGQNVTLSCEQNLNHDAMYWYRQDPGQGLRLIYYSQIVNDFQKGDIAEGYSVSREKKESFPLTVTSAQKNPTAFYLCASSIYGLAGLNTGELFFGEGSRLTVL.

A note on this clone: This same CDR3 is encoded by further DNA sequences in the sample. The chain uses TRBV2 and TRBJ1-6; D is perhaps TRBD1 (6 bases). CDR3 length equals 13 residues. Trimming removed 6 bases at V and 4 bases at J, with 7 bases between. Germline V gene lookup returns CDR1 SNHLY and CDR2 FYNNEI. CDR3 nucleotides: TGTGCCAGCAGAGGACAGTATAATTCACCCCTCCACTTT. Residues: CASRGQYNSPLHF.

V is TRBV27 and J is TRBJ2-3; 7 bases agree with TRBD2. The CDR3 runs to 15 residues. Trimming took 2 bases from V and 1 from J; bases not matched to a gene: 3. Germline CDR1 reads MNHEY; CDR2 reads SMNVEV (reference sequence). The CDR3 is CASSLAGAGTDTQYF. DNA of the CDR3: TGTGCCAGCAGTTTAGCGGGAGCAGGCACAGATACGCAGTATTTT.

The chain uses TRBV21-1 and TRBJ2-1; TRBD2, the D gene given by the table, was not confirmed from the DNA. TRBV21-1 is designated a pseudogene. The CDR3 has 17 residues. For the CDR3, the DNA is TGTGCCAGCAGCAAAGGGCGGGAGGGCGTCGCCTACAATGAGCAGTTCTTC. Residues: CASSKGREGVAYNEQFF.

This chain links TRBV7-9 with TRBJ2-1; unclear D gene. This CDR3 comprises 12 residues. Per the germline V gene, CDR1 is SEHNR and CDR2 is FQNEAQ (reference sequence). V lost 5 bases and J 5 bases, leaving 7 bases between the germline ends. CDR3 in DNA: TGTGCCAGCAGCCAAACTGACAATGAGCAGTTCTTC. This codes for CASSQTDNEQFF.

The V call is TRBV11-2, the J call TRBJ2-6, with D tentatively TRBD2 (5 bases). The CDR3 totals 16 residues. CDR1 is SGHAT, CDR2 FQNNGV, per germline. V dropped 7 bases and J dropped 0 bases, with 13 bases sitting between them. The CDR3 nucleotides read TGTGCCAGCAACCGGGGAAAAAGCTCTGGGGCCAACGTCCTGACTTTC. This translates into CASNRGKSSGANVLTF.

The chain is built from TRBV6-4 and TRBJ1-5; 7 bases match TRBD1. V was pared by 3 bases and J by 3 bases, with 8 bases of the junction left unmatched. Germline V gene sequence: CDR1 MRHNA, CDR2 SNTAGT. The CDR3 contains 16 residues. As DNA, the CDR3 is TGTGCCAGCAGTGAAGTAAGAACAGGGGACAATCAGCCCCAGCATTTT. Translation: CASSEVRTGDNQPQHF.

The chain links TRBV5-1 to TRBJ1-1, with D perhaps TRBD1 (5 bases). Trimming left V 3 bases short and J 0 bases short, with 9 bases between. CDR1 and CDR2 (germline): SGHRS, YFSETQ. The CDR3 runs to 14 residues. CDR3 nucleotide sequence: TGCGCCAGCAGCTCCGGACAAGTGAACACTGAAGCTTTCTTT. Translated, it gives CASSSGQVNTEAFF.